Following are 16 T cell receptor beta chains from one sample sequenced in a study of CD8 T cells in ankylosing spondylitis. Each CDR3 protein is one row after TCRdb ran MiXCR on the 5' RACE reads. The table records some 30,000 distinct CDR3 sequences, approximately 15% of them present only once. Sequencing was performed on blood. These receptors came from a male donor with ankylosing spondylitis or in good health (not recorded which).

This clonotype was seen only a few times. This chain joins TRBV6-5 and TRBJ2-2; D might be TRBD1 or TRBD2, each matching 5 bases. Germline CDR1 MNHEY, CDR2 SVGAGI. Trimming left V 6 bases short and J 1 base short, with 9 bases between. The CDR3 spans 14 residues. CDR3 loop: CASRPGRNTGELFF. CDR3 coding DNA: TGTGCCAGCAGGCCGGGGCGGAACACCGGGGAGCTGTTTTTT.

Only a few counts were recorded for this clonotype. The gene calls are TRBV20-1 and TRBJ2-3, with D hard to call. Germline CDR1 is DFQATT and CDR2 is SNEGSKA (reference sequence). CDR3 length: 11 amino acids. Trimming cost V 6 bases and J 8 bases, with 12 bases left between them. The CDR3 DNA is TGCAGTGCCCCGGACGGTACTACGCAGTATTTT. Translated, it gives CSAPDGTTQYF.

V usage is TRBV20-1 and J usage is TRBJ2-7, with TRBD1 identical over 9 bases. The V and J ends lost 3 bases and 6 bases, in that order; junction bases with no gene match: 12. Germline V gene lookup returns CDR1 DFQATT and CDR2 SNEGSKA (reference sequence). The CDR3 loop spans 15 amino acids. This chain's CDR3 is CSASNPGQGGSEQYF. The CDR3 bases are TGCAGTGCTAGCAATCCGGGACAGGGCGGTAGCGAGCAGTACTTC.

This clonotype has a handful of counts. This chain joins TRBV29-1 and TRBJ2-7; D unclear. The CDR3 contains 11 residues. Germline CDR1 is SQVTM and CDR2 is ANQGSEA. The V and J ends lost 4 bases and 4 bases respectively, with 8 bases between them. The CDR3 nucleotides read TGCAGCGTTGTATTGTCTTACGAGCAGTACTTC. Amino acid sequence: CSVVLSYEQYF.

This clonotype was recorded a few times. V is TRBV4-3 and J is TRBJ1-4; D is possibly TRBD1 (6 bases). Germline V CDR1 and CDR2: LGHNA, YSLEER. This CDR3 spans 14 amino acids. V lost 3 bases and J 7 bases, leaving 12 bases between the germline ends. As DNA, the CDR3 is TGCGCCAGCAGCCACCGGGGGCGAGGTGAAAAACTGTTTTTT. Residues: CASSHRGRGEKLFF.

This clonotype has ten or more counts. V usage is TRBV6-2 or TRBV6-3 and J usage is TRBJ2-4; D unclear. The ends were cut back, 4 bases at V and 7 bases at J, with 14 bases in the middle. CDR3 length: 14 amino acids. The germline V gene encodes CDR1 MNHEY and CDR2 SVGEGT. DNA for the CDR3: TGTGCCAGCAGTTTGCCGGCGGCCAGGAACATTCAGTACTTC. This gives the protein CASSLPAARNIQYF.

The genes are TRBV4-2 and TRBJ1-1; 7 bases fit TRBD1. This CDR3 region has 14 residues. V shed 1 base and J 1 base; nucleotides not matched to a gene: 0. CDR1 is LGHNA and CDR2 is YNFKEQ in the germline V gene. The CDR3 protein is CASSQGQGNTEAFF. CDR3 coding DNA: TGTGCCAGCAGCCAAGGACAGGGGAACACTGAAGCTTTCTTT.

This clonotype was detected only a few times. The chain combines TRBV20-1 with TRBJ2-1, with 8 bases fitting TRBD2. The germline CDR1 and CDR2 sequences are DFQATT and SNEGSKA (reference sequence). V was clipped by 0 bases and J by 6 bases; unmatched bases: 7. CDR3 length: 15 amino acids. CDR3 DNA: TGCAGTGCTAGAGATTGGCGGGGGGCGGGCAATGAGCAGTTCTTC. This gives the protein CSARDWRGAGNEQFF.

The chain employs TRBV11-2 and TRBJ2-1; a weak D match, TRBD1 (6 bases). There are 14 residues in the CDR3. V was shortened by 2 bases and J by 10 bases, with 15 bases between the two germline ends. Germline CDR1 SGHAT, CDR2 FQNNGV. This CDR3 is CASSLMGARGEQFF. In nucleotides, the CDR3 is TGTGCCAGCAGCTTAATGGGAGCGAGGGGGGAGCAGTTCTTC.

This clonotype was seen a handful of times. The DNA for the CDR3 is TGTGCCAGCAGCGACTTCTCAGAGCAGTACTTC. It is translated as CASSDFSEQYF. The V gene is TRBV25-1, the J gene TRBJ2-7; D not resolved. CDR3 length: 11 amino acids. Trimming took off 6 bases at V and 7 bases at J, with 10 bases between the two ends. Germline assignment: CDR1 MGHDK and CDR2 SYGVNS.

The chain links TRBV4-3 to TRBJ1-1; D unresolved. Germline V gene data show CDR1 as LGHNA and CDR2 as YSLEER. The V and J ends lost 3 bases and 1 base respectively, with 9 bases between them. The CDR3 totals 14 residues. The CDR3 DNA sequence: TGCGCCAGCAGCCAGTTACAGTCGAACACTGAAGCTTTCTTT. It yields the protein CASSQLQSNTEAFF.

The chain's CDR3 is CASRASGDTQYF. The CDR3 DNA reads as TGTGCCAGCAGAGCTTCGGGAGATACGCAGTATTTT. The gene calls are TRBV12-3 or TRBV12-4 and TRBJ2-3; D ambiguous. Trimming took 6 bases from V and 5 from J, leaving 9 bases between them. CDR3 length: 12 amino acids.

This clonotype came up many times. V and J are TRBV20-1 and TRBJ2-1, with 12 bases that match TRBD2. The CDR3 is 16 residues long. Unmatched junction bases numbered 7, after V lost 3 bases and J lost 4 bases. Germline values: CDR1 DFQATT, CDR2 SNEGSKA (reference sequence). The CDR3 region has the DNA TGCAGTGCTAGTGTCGGAGGGACTAGCGGGTACAATGAGCAGTTCTTC. Protein product: CSASVGGTSGYNEQFF.

There are a few counts of this clonotype. The chain joins TRBV6-5 to TRBJ2-2; D might be TRBD1 (6 bases). V was cut by 7 bases and J by 1 base, with 16 bases left in between. The CDR3 has 16 residues. CDR1 is MNHEY and CDR2 is SVGAGI in the germline V gene. CDR3 coding DNA: TGTGCCAGCAACTCACGAAGGACAGAGAACACCGGGGAGCTGTTTTTT. It codes for CASNSRRTENTGELFF.

This clonotype has only a few counts. The rearrangement uses TRBV18 and TRBJ1-1; the match to TRBD1 covers 11 bases. CDR3 length: 15 amino acids. The germline V gene encodes CDR1 KGHSH and CDR2 LQKENI. The V segment lost 1 base and the J segment 3 bases; nucleotides outside the gene matches: 1. As DNA, the CDR3 is TGTGCCAGCTCACCACGGGGACAGGGGGACACTGAAGCTTTCTTT. Encoded protein: CASSPRGQGDTEAFF.

A few counts support this clonotype. This sequence joins TRBV18 and TRBJ2-2; D is unresolved. The length of the CDR3 is 15 residues. The germline gives CDR1 KGHSH, CDR2 LQKENI. V lost 3 bases and J 2 bases, leaving 10 bases between the germline ends. CDR3 protein: CASSPGPINTGELFF. The CDR3 bases are TGTGCCAGCTCACCTGGCCCGATCAACACCGGGGAGCTGTTTTTT.